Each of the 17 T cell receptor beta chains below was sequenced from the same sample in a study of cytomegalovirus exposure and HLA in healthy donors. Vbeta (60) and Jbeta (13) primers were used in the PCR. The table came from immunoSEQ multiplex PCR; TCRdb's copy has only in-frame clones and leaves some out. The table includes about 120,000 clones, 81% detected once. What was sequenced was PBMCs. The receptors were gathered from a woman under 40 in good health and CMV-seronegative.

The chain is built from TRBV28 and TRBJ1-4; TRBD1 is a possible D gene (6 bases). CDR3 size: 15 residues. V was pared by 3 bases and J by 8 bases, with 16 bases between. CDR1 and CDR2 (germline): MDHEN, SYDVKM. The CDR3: CASSLGGGGEEKLFF. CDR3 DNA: TGTGCCAGCAGTTTGGGCGGAGGGGGGGAGGAAAAACTGTTTTTT.

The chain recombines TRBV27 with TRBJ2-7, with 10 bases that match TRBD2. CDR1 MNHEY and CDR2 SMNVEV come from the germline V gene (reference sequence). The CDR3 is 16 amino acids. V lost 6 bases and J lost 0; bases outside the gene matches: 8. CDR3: CASSPRASGSSYEQYF. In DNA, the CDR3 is TGTGCCAGCAGCCCCCGGGCTAGCGGGAGCTCCTACGAGCAGTACTTC.

CDR3 protein: CASSPDRGRGNTEAFF. In DNA, the CDR3 is TGTGCCAGCTCACCGGACAGGGGAAGGGGGAACACTGAAGCTTTCTTT. This chain links TRBV18 with TRBJ1-1; 9 positions agree with TRBD1. Germline V gene lookup returns CDR1 KGHSH and CDR2 LQKENI. V shed 3 bases, J shed 1 base, and the junction held 6 bases outside the gene matches. The CDR3 covers 16 residues.

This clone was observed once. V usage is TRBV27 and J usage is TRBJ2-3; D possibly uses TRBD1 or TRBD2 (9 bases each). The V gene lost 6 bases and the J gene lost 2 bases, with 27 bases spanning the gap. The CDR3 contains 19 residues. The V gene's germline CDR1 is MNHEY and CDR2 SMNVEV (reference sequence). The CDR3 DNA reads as TGTGCCAGCAGGGGGGGACAGGGCGGGACTAGCAGATACACAGATACGCAGTATTTT. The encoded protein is CASRGGQGGTSRYTDTQYF.

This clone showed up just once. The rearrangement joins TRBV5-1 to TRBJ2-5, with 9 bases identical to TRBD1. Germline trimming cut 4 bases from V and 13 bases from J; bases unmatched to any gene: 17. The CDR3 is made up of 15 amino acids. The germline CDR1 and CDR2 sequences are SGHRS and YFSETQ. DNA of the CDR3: TGCGCCAGCAGCGCAGGACAGGGGAACCGGTTAGAGCGGTACTTC. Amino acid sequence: CASSAGQGNRLERYF.

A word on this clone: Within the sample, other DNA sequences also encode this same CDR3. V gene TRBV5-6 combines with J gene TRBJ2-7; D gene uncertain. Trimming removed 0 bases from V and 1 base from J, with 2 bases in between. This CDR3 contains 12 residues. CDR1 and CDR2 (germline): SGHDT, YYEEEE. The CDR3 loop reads CASSLASYEQYF. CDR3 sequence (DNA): TGTGCCAGCAGCTTGGCATCCTACGAGCAGTACTTC.

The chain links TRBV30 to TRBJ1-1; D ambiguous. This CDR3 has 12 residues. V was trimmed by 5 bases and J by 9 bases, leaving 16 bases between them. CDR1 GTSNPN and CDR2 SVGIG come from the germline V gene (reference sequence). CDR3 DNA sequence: TGTGCCTGGGGGAGCGGGGTGAGGAAAGCTTTCTTT. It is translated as CAWGSGVRKAFF.

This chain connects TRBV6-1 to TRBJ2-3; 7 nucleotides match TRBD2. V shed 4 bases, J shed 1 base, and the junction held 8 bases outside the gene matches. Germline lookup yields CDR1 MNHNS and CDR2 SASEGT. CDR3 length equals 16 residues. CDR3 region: CASSGGGGLGTDTQYF. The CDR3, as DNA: TGTGCCAGCAGTGGGGGGGGAGGACTCGGCACAGATACGCAGTATTTT.

In DNA, the CDR3 is TGCGCCAGCAGCTATACAGGGGGTCCCTACAATGAGCAGTTCTTC. Translating it yields CASSYTGGPYNEQFF. The rearrangement uses TRBV4-1 and TRBJ2-1; TRBD1 matches 8 bases. J gave up 2 bases and V 5 bases, and 5 bases lay outside the gene matches. There are 15 residues in the CDR3. From germline, CDR1 is MGHRA and CDR2 YSYEKL.

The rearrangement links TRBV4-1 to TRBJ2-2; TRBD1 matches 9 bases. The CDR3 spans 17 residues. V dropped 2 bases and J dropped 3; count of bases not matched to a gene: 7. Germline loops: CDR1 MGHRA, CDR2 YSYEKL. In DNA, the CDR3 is TGCGCCAGCAGCCAATCTACAGGGGGCGCGGACACCGGGGAGCTGTTTTTT. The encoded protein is CASSQSTGGADTGELFF.

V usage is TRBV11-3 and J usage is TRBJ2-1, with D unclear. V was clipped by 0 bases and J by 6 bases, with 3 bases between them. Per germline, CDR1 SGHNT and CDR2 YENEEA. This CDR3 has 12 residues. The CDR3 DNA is TGTGCCAGCAGCTTAGATCTCAATGAGCAGTTCTTC. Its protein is CASSLDLNEQFF.

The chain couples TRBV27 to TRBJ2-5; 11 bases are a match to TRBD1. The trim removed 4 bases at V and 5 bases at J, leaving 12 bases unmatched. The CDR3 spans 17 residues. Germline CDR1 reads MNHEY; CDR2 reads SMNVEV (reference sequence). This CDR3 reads CASSYTHMDRGLETQYF. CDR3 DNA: TGTGCCAGCAGTTACACTCACATGGACAGGGGGCTTGAGACCCAGTACTTC.

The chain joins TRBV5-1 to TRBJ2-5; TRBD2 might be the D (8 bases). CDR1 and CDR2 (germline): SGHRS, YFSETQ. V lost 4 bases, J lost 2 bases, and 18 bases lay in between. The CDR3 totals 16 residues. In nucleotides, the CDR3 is TGCGCCAGCAGCCGGGGGGGAGGGGGCCTTCAAGAGACCCAGTACTTC. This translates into CASSRGGGGLQETQYF.

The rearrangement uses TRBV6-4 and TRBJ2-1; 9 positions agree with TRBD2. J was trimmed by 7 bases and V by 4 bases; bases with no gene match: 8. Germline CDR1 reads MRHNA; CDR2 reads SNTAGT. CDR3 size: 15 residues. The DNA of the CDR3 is TGTGCCAGCAGTGCCGTGGGCGGGAGGGGTAATGAGCAGTTCTTC. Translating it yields CASSAVGGRGNEQFF.

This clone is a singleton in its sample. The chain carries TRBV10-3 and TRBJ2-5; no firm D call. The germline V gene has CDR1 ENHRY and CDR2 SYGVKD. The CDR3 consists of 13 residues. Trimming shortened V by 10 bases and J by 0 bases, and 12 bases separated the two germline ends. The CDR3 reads CATTSGNQETQYF. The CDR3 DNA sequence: TGTGCCACTACATCGGGTAACCAAGAGACCCAGTACTTC.

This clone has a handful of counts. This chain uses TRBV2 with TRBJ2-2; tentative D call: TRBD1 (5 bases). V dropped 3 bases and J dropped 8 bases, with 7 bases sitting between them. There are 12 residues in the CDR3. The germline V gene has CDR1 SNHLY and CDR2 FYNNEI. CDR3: CASSDYRGELFF. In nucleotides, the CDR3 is TGTGCCAGCAGTGATTACAGGGGGGAGCTGTTTTTT.

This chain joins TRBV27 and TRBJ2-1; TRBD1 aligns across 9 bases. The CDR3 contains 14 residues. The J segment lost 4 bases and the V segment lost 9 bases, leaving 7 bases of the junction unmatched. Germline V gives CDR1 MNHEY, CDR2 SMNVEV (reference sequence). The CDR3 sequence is CASRQGGEYNEQFF. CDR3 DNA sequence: TGTGCCAGTAGACAGGGGGGTGAATACAATGAGCAGTTCTTC.